These T cell receptor beta chains were read from a single sample in a study of T-cell memory formation after mild COVID-19. Via MiXCR, TCRdb re-called the 5' RACE reads, giving one row per CDR3 protein. This sample has about 130,000 distinct CDR3 sequences, with 15% to 20% found just once. The sequenced sample was PBMCs or a T cell subset sorted from them (not recorded which). These receptor sequences come from an adult woman who had mild COVID-19 (a few samples of this study predate the infection). Cell type and time point are not known. Both conserved end residues are part of each CDR3.

>TRBV29-1
CSVERVYQETQYF
>TRBV6-6
CASSGGEQYF
>TRBV27
CASSFEGEGQPQHF
>TRBV5-1
CASSHGDTGELFF
>TRBV3-1
CASSLRTGDGGGYTF
>TRBV7-3
CASIPPRRIAGGTYEQYF
>TRBV7-2
CASSSQVGQDKIGFF
>TRBV29-1
CSVKDRGRFEKLFF
>TRBV6-2/TRBV6-3
CASAMDIYYEQYF
>TRBV12-3/TRBV12-4
CASRPDRDSYEQYF
>TRBV4-1
CASSQVPGAPSGNTIYF
>TRBV5-5
CASRRQGIVGEAFF
>TRBV5-1
CASSSGGGSYEQYF
>TRBV12-3/TRBV12-4
CASSLTRTDSYGYTF
>TRBV12-3/TRBV12-4
CASTPSGRAIGTFIEQFF
>TRBV24-1
CATSDSPNEQFF
>TRBV19
CASVDPGWDTEAFF
>TRBV9
CASDAGAGLDTQYF
>TRBV29-1
CSVSPTQETQYF
>TRBV30
CAWGILQTQYF
>TRBV7-2
CASSPGFKPETQYF
>TRBV29-1
CSVVGGLAKNIQYF
>TRBV18
CASSPGGASSYEQYF
>TRBV12-3/TRBV12-4
CASMSRGVYEQYF
>TRBV7-8
CASSLKPRLTDTQYF
>TRBV2
CASSQEIRNQPQHF
>TRBV10-3
CAISESVREQYF
>TRBV18
CASSSGTSGGINEQFF
>TRBV5-1
CASNSGGLYNEQFF
>TRBV6-2/TRBV6-3
CASSYPFGAGEDTQYF
>TRBV29-1
CSVRDGYSQEQYF
>TRBV5-1
CASSLGPVLYNEQFF
>TRBV2
CASSEGPGLAGAREQYF
>TRBV9
CASSVGTSGGVATDTQYF
>TRBV25-1
CASSERQGSQPQHF
>TRBV30
CAWSWGGSGTEAFF
>TRBV6-5
CASSPTGFSPLHF
>TRBV19
CASRPPGQVENTEAFF
>TRBV20-1
CSARGDRDNQPQHF
>TRBV3-1
CASSQPGGVLRAVGETQYF
>TRBV27
CASSLSSGTYEQYF
>TRBV30
CAWGIQRYTDTQYF
>TRBV12-3/TRBV12-4
CASSWGVTYEQYF
>TRBV3-1
CASSVLAGATDTQYF
>TRBV10-3
CAIGGTMNTEAFF
>TRBV18
CASSPTLAGPQGEQFF
>TRBV5-5
CASSLAGEDTQYF
>TRBV9
CASSVEGTSSTDTQYF
>TRBV4-1
CASSHGSDTQYF
>TRBV5-1
CASSLGTDYTDTQYF
>TRBV6-5
CASSGGTNQPQHF
>TRBV7-6
CASSPTSSNYGYTF
>TRBV7-2
CASSFASGGSYNEQFF
>TRBV12-3/TRBV12-4
CASSFRRGKSTEAFF